One sample yielded the 29 T cell receptor beta chains listed below, sequenced in a study of naive and memory T cell subsets. Ligated cDNA underwent four rounds of PCR with nested alpha and beta constant region primers and SP2. TCRdb used MiXCR to reprocess the UMI-ligation and nested PCR reads, holding one entry per CDR3 protein. The table has 37,000 or so distinct CDR3 sequences, 9.5% to 12% seen once. Treatment of the sample: skin biopsy from PPD injection site in Mantoux-positive individual. TCR cDNA received a 3' ligated oligonucleotide that carried a UMI. The source was skin, collected from a tuberculin skin test site. The receptors were gathered from an adult in good health.

This clonotype was counted at least ten times. The genes are TRBV28 and TRBJ1-1; 8 bases map to TRBD1. CDR1 is MDHEN, CDR2 SYDVKM, per germline. Unmatched junction bases numbered 1, after V lost 2 bases and J lost 8 bases. The CDR3 loop spans 12 amino acids. Written as DNA, the CDR3 is TGTGCCAGCAGTTTAAGGGACAGGGAAGCTTTCTTT. It encodes CASSLRDREAFF.

The sample holds many counts of this clonotype. The chain joins TRBV12-3 or TRBV12-4 to TRBJ2-5; possible D gene TRBD1, 6 bases. This CDR3 has 13 amino acids. The V end lost 1 base, the J end lost 4 bases, and 7 bases lay between the germline ends. The CDR3 DNA reads as TGTGCCAGCAGTTTAGTAGGGGGAGAGACCCAGTACTTC. Protein sequence: CASSLVGGETQYF.

The chain is built from TRBV24-1 and TRBJ2-1; maybe TRBD2 (5 bases). V dropped 9 bases and J dropped 2 bases, with 7 bases sitting between them. The CDR3 consists of 12 residues. Germline CDR1 is KGHDR and CDR2 is SFDVKD. The CDR3 nucleotides are TGTGCCACCGGGAGAGCCTACAATGAGCAGTTCTTC. Protein product: CATGRAYNEQFF.

Many counts were recorded for this clonotype. The V and J genes are TRBV27 and TRBJ2-3; D tentatively reads TRBD1 or TRBD2 (5 bases each). This CDR3 region has 15 residues. V was trimmed by 4 bases and J by 2 bases, leaving 13 bases between them. Germline V CDR1 and CDR2: MNHEY, SMNVEV (reference sequence). CDR3 protein: CASSWGRPYTDTQYF. DNA for the CDR3: TGTGCCAGCAGTTGGGGACGTCCCTACACAGATACGCAGTATTTT.

The chain combines TRBV5-1 with TRBJ1-6, with D tentatively TRBD1 (5 bases). The CDR3 is 16 residues long. The germline V gene has CDR1 SGHRS and CDR2 YFSETQ. Trimming removed 0 bases at V and 5 bases at J, with 12 bases between. In DNA, the CDR3 is TGCGCCAGCAGCTTGGACCCCAGGGAAGATAATTCACCCCTCCACTTT. Amino acids: CASSLDPREDNSPLHF. Variable domain in full (rest from reference TRBV5-1 and TRBJ1-6): KAGVTQTPRYLIKTRGQQVTLSCSPISGHRSVSWYQQTPGQGLQFLFEYFSETQRNKGNFPGRFSGRQFSNSRSEMNVSTLELGDSALYLCASSLDPREDNSPLHFGNGTRLTVT.

This clonotype was counted ten times or more. V is TRBV7-2 and J is TRBJ2-3, with 7 bases lining up with TRBD2. Germline trimming cut 2 bases from V and 4 bases from J; bases unmatched to any gene: 9. The CDR3 is 16 residues long. CDR1 and CDR2 from the germline V gene are SGHTA and FQGNSA. The CDR3 DNA reads as TGTGCCAGCAGCTTACGTGCGGGAGCGGGGTCAGATACGCAGTATTTT. The encoded protein is CASSLRAGAGSDTQYF.

In this sample, this clonotype turned up a few times. The CDR3: CATSWQVGDGYTF. The CDR3 DNA is TGTGCCACCAGCTGGCAGGTCGGCGATGGCTACACCTTC. This chain connects TRBV15 to TRBJ1-2, with D unresolved. The CDR3 runs 13 residues. CDR1 is LNHNV, CDR2 YYDKDF, per germline (reference sequence). The V and J ends lost 5 bases and 6 bases respectively, with 13 bases between them.

There are many counts of this clonotype. This CDR3 reads CASSTRANTEAFF. The CDR3 region has the DNA TGCGCCAGCAGCACCCGCGCGAACACTGAAGCTTTCTTT. The genes are TRBV5-1 and TRBJ1-1; D is ambiguous. The length of the CDR3 is 13 residues. The V end lost 4 bases, the J end lost 1 base, and 8 bases lay between the germline ends. The germline CDR1 and CDR2 sequences are SGHRS and YFSETQ.

J is TRBJ2-2 and V is TRBV11-3; 12 nucleotides agree with TRBD1. Per germline, CDR1 SGHNT and CDR2 YENEEA. J was trimmed by 4 bases and V by 5 bases; bases with no gene match: 5. This CDR3 has 16 residues. CDR3 in amino acids: CASSQPGQGATGELFF. The CDR3 region has the DNA TGTGCCAGCAGCCAACCGGGACAGGGGGCCACCGGGGAGCTGTTTTTT.

This clonotype was recorded at least ten times. The chain links TRBV23-1 to TRBJ2-2; D call uncertain. TRBV23-1 has ORF status, its function being uncertain. This CDR3 region has 15 residues. V was shortened by 0 bases and J by 9 bases, with 14 bases between the two germline ends. The CDR3 spells CASSQSGPGRRELFF. Written as DNA, the CDR3 is TGCGCCAGCAGTCAATCGGGCCCGGGCCGCCGGGAGCTGTTTTTT.

This clonotype appeared a few times. DNA of the CDR3: TGTGCCAGCAGCCTATTACCCAGACTAGCGGGACTCACCGGGGAGCTGTTTTTT. The encoded protein is CASSLLPRLAGLTGELFF. The gene calls are TRBV5-4 and TRBJ2-2; TRBD2 agrees at 11 bases. The CDR3 has 18 residues. Germline V gene lookup returns CDR1 SGHNT and CDR2 YYREEE (reference sequence). The V and J ends lost 4 bases and 4 bases, in that order; junction bases with no gene match: 12.

This clonotype was seen ten or more times. The CDR3 here is CASSSPAESTDTQYF. In nucleotides, the CDR3 is TGTGCCAGCAGTTCACCAGCGGAGAGCACAGATACGCAGTATTTT. V and J are TRBV28 and TRBJ2-3, with D possibly matching TRBD2 (5 bases). This CDR3 comprises 15 residues. The germline V and J ends were trimmed by 4 bases and 0 bases, with 11 bases remaining between them. The V gene's germline CDR1 is MDHEN and CDR2 SYDVKM.

About this clonotype: One junction end disagrees with the germline gene, perhaps due to a read error. The V call is TRBV24-1, the J call TRBJ2-3, with 14 bases matching TRBD2. Germline values: CDR1 KGHDR, CDR2 SFDVKD. This CDR3 region has 16 residues. DNA for the CDR3: TGTGTCACCTCCGCCGAGGGACTAGCGGGAGCAGATACGCAGTATTTT. Translating gives CVTSAEGLAGADTQYF.

This clonotype has more than one count but fewer than ten. V and J are TRBV20-1 and TRBJ2-1; D may be TRBD1 (6 bases). Germline CDR1 DFQATT, CDR2 SNEGSKA (reference sequence). V lost 1 base, J lost 4 bases, and 11 bases lay in between. CDR3 size: 14 residues. The CDR3 bases are TGCAGTGCTAGAGGAAGGGGGAAGTACAATGAGCAGTTCTTC. Its protein product is CSARGRGKYNEQFF.

This clonotype was seen a few times. At one of its ends the junction is not consistent with the germline gene, which may arise from a read error. The rearrangement joins TRBV30 to TRBJ2-7, with D perhaps matching TRBD1 (6 bases). The CDR3 has 14 residues. CDR1 is GTSNPN, CDR2 SVGIG, per germline (reference sequence). The CDR3 reads CAWNRGTKRYEQYF. The CDR3 DNA reads as TGTGCGTGGAATAGGGGGACGAAGAGATACGAGCAGTACTTC.

This chain links TRBV7-8 with TRBJ2-5; D remains unclear. This CDR3 comprises 15 residues. Trimming left V 2 bases short and J 0 bases short, with 10 bases between. CDR1 and CDR2 from the germline V gene are SGHVS and FQNEAQ. CDR3 sequence: CASSLRQNYQETQYF. As DNA, the CDR3 is TGTGCCAGCAGCTTACGTCAGAATTACCAAGAGACCCAGTACTTC. Full variable domain (outside the CDR3, taken from reference TRBV7-8 and TRBJ2-5): GAGVSQSPRYKVAKRGQDVALRCDPISGHVSLFWYQQALGQGPEFLTYFQNEAQLDKSGLPSDRFFAERPEGSVSTLKIQRTQQEDSAVYLCASSLRQNYQETQYFGPGTRLLVL.

In its sample, this clonotype was seen a few times. The J gene is TRBJ1-4, the V gene TRBV20-1, with TRBD1 identical over 9 bases. Looked up from germline, CDR1 is DFQATT and CDR2 is SNEGSKA (reference sequence). There are 13 residues in the CDR3. The V gene end was trimmed by 3 bases and the J gene end by 7 bases; junction bases not matched to a gene: 3. This chain's CDR3 is CSARWTGVEKLFF. CDR3 DNA: TGCAGTGCTAGGTGGACAGGGGTTGAAAAACTGTTTTTT.

This clonotype was observed many times. The chain employs TRBV12-3 or TRBV12-4 and TRBJ2-4; TRBD1 agrees at 9 bases. This CDR3 region has 13 residues. Germline trimming cut 6 bases from V and 10 bases from J; bases unmatched to any gene: 7. CDR3 sequence (DNA): TGTGCCAGCAGACCGGGACAGGGTACTATTCAGTACTTC. This sequence encodes CASRPGQGTIQYF.

This clonotype came up many times. The V gene is TRBV12-3 or TRBV12-4, the J gene TRBJ2-1; possible D gene TRBD1, 6 bases. V dropped 6 bases and J dropped 7 bases, with 13 bases sitting between them. The CDR3 covers 13 residues. This CDR3 reads CASRRGQKNEQFF. The CDR3, as DNA: TGTGCCAGCAGACGAGGACAGAAGAATGAGCAGTTCTTC.

The chain has TRBV20-1 and TRBJ2-7; D is ambiguous. This CDR3 contains 15 residues. Germline V gene sequence: CDR1 DFQATT, CDR2 SNEGSKA (reference sequence). The germline V and J ends were trimmed by 1 base and 2 bases, with 15 bases remaining between them. CDR3 bases: TGCAGTGCTAGAGTAGGGCGGTTCAAAGCCTACGAGCAGTACTTC. Protein sequence: CSARVGRFKAYEQYF.

The rearrangement uses TRBV2 and TRBJ2-7; 7 nucleotides agree with TRBD1. CDR3 size: 16 residues. The junction had 11 bases not matched to a gene; V was cut back by 4 bases and J by 2 bases. The V gene's germline CDR1 is SNHLY and CDR2 FYNNEI. CDR3 sequence reads: CASSANRDSKAYEQYF. In DNA form, the CDR3 reads TGTGCCAGCAGTGCTAACCGGGACAGCAAAGCCTACGAGCAGTACTTC. Looking up the rest from reference TRBV2 and TRBJ2-7 gives the full variable domain: EPEVTQTPSHQVTQMGQEVILRCVPISNHLYFYWYRQILGQKVEFLVSFYNNEISEKSEIFDDQFSVERPDGSNFTLKIRSTKLEDSAMYFCASSANRDSKAYEQYFGPGTRLTVT.

This clonotype occurred many times. This chain connects TRBV20-1 to TRBJ2-3; tentatively, D is TRBD2 (5 bases). The CDR3 has 13 residues. The germline V gene has CDR1 DFQATT and CDR2 SNEGSKA (reference sequence). The V gene lost 6 bases and the J gene lost 5 bases, with 15 bases spanning the gap. The CDR3: CSALLVGEDTQYF. CDR3 DNA sequence: TGCAGTGCCCTATTGGTCGGGGAAGATACGCAGTATTTT.

At least ten counts were recorded for this clonotype. The chain has TRBV5-1 and TRBJ2-6, with TRBD1 matching 9 bases. Germline V gives CDR1 SGHRS, CDR2 YFSETQ. The ends lost 3 bases at V and 4 bases at J; junction bases unmatched: 5. The CDR3 contains 16 residues. The CDR3 coding sequence is TGCGCCAGCAGCTCCGGACAGGGGTCCGGGGCCAACGTCCTGACTTTC. It translates to CASSSGQGSGANVLTF.

Only a few counts were recorded for this clonotype. The chain couples TRBV19 to TRBJ2-7; TRBD1 aligns across 7 bases. The CDR3 contains 13 residues. Germline CDR1 reads LNHDA; CDR2 reads SQIVND (reference sequence). Trimming removed 10 bases from V and 4 bases from J; junction bases left unmatched: 10. In DNA, the CDR3 is TGTGCCACTCAGGACAGGACAAGTTACGAGCAGTACTTC. Translated: CATQDRTSYEQYF.

The rearrangement joins TRBV3-1 to TRBJ1-6, with a weak D call TRBD1 (5 bases). The V end was cut by 4 bases, the J end by 9 bases, with 16 bases between. Looked up from germline, CDR1 is LGHDT and CDR2 is YNNKEL (reference sequence). The CDR3 has 15 amino acids. CDR3 bases: TGTGCCAGCAGCCGGACGGACCTGGGACGTTCACCCCTCCACTTT. This encodes CASSRTDLGRSPLHF.

This clonotype was detected only a few times. The chain joins TRBV29-1 to TRBJ2-2; 7 bases map to TRBD1. V was pared by 7 bases and J by 0 bases, with 2 bases of the junction left unmatched. The CDR3 is 13 residues long. CDR1 and CDR2 from the germline V gene are SQVTM and ANQGSEA. CDR3 sequence (DNA): TGCAGCGCCGACAGGGCGAACACCGGGGAGCTGTTTTTT. Encoded protein: CSADRANTGELFF.

The table lists this clonotype with a few counts. The genes are TRBV6-1 and TRBJ1-4; TRBD1 is a possible D gene (5 bases). In germline, CDR1 is MNHNS, CDR2 SASEGT. This CDR3 has 14 residues. The V gene lost 6 bases and the J gene lost 8 bases, with 16 bases spanning the gap. For the CDR3, the DNA is TGTGCCAGCAGCCCCGCTGGCGGGACGGAAAAACTGTTTTTT. Translating it yields CASSPAGGTEKLFF.

The table lists this clonotype with a few counts. A junction end diverges from the germline sequence, so it may reflect a read error. The genes are TRBV7-9 and TRBJ1-2; D not resolved. The CDR3 has 14 amino acids. Germline V CDR1 and CDR2: SEHNR, FQNEAQ (reference sequence). The CDR3 spells CASSLAGINHGYTF. The CDR3 nucleotides read TGTGCCAGCAGCTTAGCGGGCATTAACCATGGCTACACCTTC.

There are a few counts of this clonotype. The rearrangement links TRBV5-5 to TRBJ2-7, with TRBD2 matching over 9 bases. Germline CDR1 SGHKS, CDR2 YYEKEE (reference sequence). The CDR3 covers 14 residues. Trimming cost V 4 bases and J 1 base; bases outside gene matches: 3. The CDR3 bases are TGTGCCAGCAGCCCGACTAGCGGATCCTACGAGCAGTACGTC. Its protein product is CASSPTSGSYEQYV.